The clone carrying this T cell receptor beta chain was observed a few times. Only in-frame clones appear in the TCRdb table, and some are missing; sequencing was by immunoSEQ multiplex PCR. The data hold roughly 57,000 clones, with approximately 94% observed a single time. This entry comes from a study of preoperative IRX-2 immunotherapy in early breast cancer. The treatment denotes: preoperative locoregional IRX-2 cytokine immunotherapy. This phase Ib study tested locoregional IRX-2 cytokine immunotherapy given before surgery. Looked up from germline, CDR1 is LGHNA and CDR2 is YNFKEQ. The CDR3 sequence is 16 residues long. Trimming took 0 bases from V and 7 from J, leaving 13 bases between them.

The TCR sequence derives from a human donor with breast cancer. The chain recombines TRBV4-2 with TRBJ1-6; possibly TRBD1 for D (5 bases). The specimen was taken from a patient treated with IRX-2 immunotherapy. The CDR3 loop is CASSQDGTPNNSPLHF. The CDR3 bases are TGTGCCAGCAGCCAAGACGGGACGCCGAACAATTCACCCCTCCACTTT.